Below, 30 T cell receptor beta chains from the same sample are listed, as sequenced in a study of blood T cell repertoires in COVID-19. Clones were read by immunoSEQ multiplex PCR, and TCRdb kept only the in-frame ones, dropping some. The data hold roughly 430,000 clones, with nearly 90% observed a single time. The sequencing input was PBMCs or T cells enriched from blood (not recorded which). The receptors come from a woman aged 40 to 50 with acute COVID-19.

This rearrangement joins TRBV2 to TRBJ1-5, with 11 bases matching TRBD1. CDR1 and CDR2 from the germline V gene are SNHLY and FYNNEI. The CDR3 length is 15 residues. V was pared by 7 bases and J by 6 bases, with 8 bases of the junction left unmatched. The CDR3 is CASNKDRGQGQPQHF. CDR3 coding DNA: TGTGCCAGCAACAAGGACAGGGGGCAGGGTCAGCCCCAGCATTTT.

The rearrangement links TRBV7-2 to TRBJ2-5; D is perhaps TRBD1 (5 bases). Germline CDR1 SGHTA, CDR2 FQGNSA. CDR3 size: 17 residues. Deletions cut 4 bases from V and 0 bases from J, with 18 bases between. CDR3 loop: CASSSAQGYSYQETQYF. The CDR3 DNA follows: TGTGCCAGCAGCTCGGCGCAGGGCTATTCGTACCAAGAGACCCAGTACTTC.

The genes are TRBV27 and TRBJ2-6; D remains ambiguous. The CDR3 is 19 amino acids. CDR1 and CDR2 from the germline V gene are MNHEY and SMNVEV (reference sequence). V was trimmed by 2 bases and J by 0 bases, leaving 17 bases between them. This chain's CDR3 is CASSLNSAPSYSGANVLTF. For the CDR3, the DNA is TGTGCCAGCAGTTTAAACTCCGCACCATCCTACTCTGGGGCCAACGTCCTGACTTTC.

The genes are TRBV29-1 and TRBJ1-3; the D gene is possibly TRBD1 (6 bases). CDR1 SQVTM and CDR2 ANQGSEA come from the germline V gene. Trimming left V 8 bases short and J 0 bases short, with 11 bases between. This CDR3 is built from 13 residues. Here the CDR3 DNA reads TGCAGCACTAAGGACAGCTCTGGAAACACCATATATTTT. Translating gives CSTKDSSGNTIYF.

This clone occurred once. V is TRBV11-2 and J is TRBJ2-1; TRBD2 matches at 8 bases. The V gene's germline CDR1 is SGHAT and CDR2 FQNNGV. There are 16 residues in the CDR3. The V gene end was trimmed by 0 bases and the J gene end by 10 bases; junction bases not matched to a gene: 11. The CDR3 DNA follows: TGTGCCAGCAGCTTAGATCGCGCACTAGCGGTAGAAGAGCAGTTCTTC. It yields the protein CASSLDRALAVEEQFF.

The V gene is TRBV24-1, the J gene TRBJ2-5, with D unclear. This CDR3 is 15 amino acids long. CDR1 and CDR2 from the germline V gene are KGHDR and SFDVKD. V lost 3 bases and J lost 3, with 13 bases in between. The CDR3 region has the DNA TGTGCCACCAGTGATACATCTGAGGTCAAAGAGACCCAGTACTTC. Its protein is CATSDTSEVKETQYF.

The genes are TRBV23-1 and TRBJ1-5, with D uncertain. TRBV23-1 is placed among ORFs of uncertain function. V was trimmed by 0 bases and J by 7 bases, leaving 4 bases between them. This CDR3 region has 12 residues. In DNA, the CDR3 is TGCGCCAGCAGTCAATCCGTCCAGCCCCAGCATTTT. Its translation: CASSQSVQPQHF.

This clone was observed a few times. The chain couples TRBV7-6 to TRBJ2-2; 8 nucleotides align to TRBD2. V trimming: 5 bases; J trimming: 3 bases; junction bases outside the gene matches: 5. This CDR3 contains 15 residues. CDR1 is SGHVS and CDR2 is FNYEAQ in the germline V gene. The chain's CDR3 is CASSGGLAHTGELFF. Written as DNA, the CDR3 is TGTGCCAGCAGCGGAGGACTAGCTCACACCGGGGAGCTGTTTTTT.

The rearrangement links TRBV24-1 to TRBJ2-7, with 7 bases that match TRBD2. CDR1 and CDR2 from the germline V gene are KGHDR and SFDVKD. This CDR3 spans 14 amino acids. V lost 9 bases, J lost 2 bases, and 9 bases stayed unmatched. The CDR3 DNA sequence: TGTGCCACCGGGGGAGGGGACCGAGCCTACGAGCAGTACTTC. Translated, it gives CATGGGDRAYEQYF.

As to this clone: At the DNA level, this CDR3 is encoded by other sequences in the same sample as well. The rearrangement links TRBV4-1 to TRBJ1-2, with D unclear. Per germline, CDR1 MGHRA and CDR2 YSYEKL. This CDR3 is 13 amino acids long. V was trimmed by 3 bases and J by 2 bases, leaving 7 bases between them. In DNA, the CDR3 is TGCGCCAGCAGCCAGGGAGGGAACTATGGCTACACCTTC. It specifies CASSQGGNYGYTF.

The chain carries TRBV4-1 and TRBJ1-1; 10 bases match TRBD1. This CDR3 comprises 15 residues. V shed 4 bases, J shed 2 bases, and the junction held 4 bases outside the gene matches. Germline V lookup: CDR1 MGHRA, CDR2 YSYEKL. CDR3 DNA: TGCGCCAGCAGCCCGGGGACAGGGGCCAACACTGAAGCTTTCTTT. Amino acids: CASSPGTGANTEAFF.

The rearrangement uses TRBV19 and TRBJ1-5; a possible D gene is TRBD1 (5 bases). The CDR3 runs to 14 residues. CDR1 is LNHDA and CDR2 is SQIVND in the germline V gene (reference sequence). V lost 7 bases and J 6 bases, leaving 16 bases between the germline ends. CDR3 amino acids: CASTVETEFQPQHF. CDR3 nucleotides: TGTGCCAGTACCGTTGAGACAGAGTTTCAGCCCCAGCATTTT.

The rearrangement joins TRBV5-5 to TRBJ1-4, with 10 bases matching TRBD1. The V and J ends lost 3 bases and 7 bases, in that order; junction bases with no gene match: 6. From germline, CDR1 is SGHKS and CDR2 YYEKEE (reference sequence). The CDR3 length is 15 residues. The CDR3 sequence: CASSSAGTGAEKLFF. The CDR3 DNA reads TGTGCCAGCAGCTCGGCCGGGACAGGGGCTGAAAAACTGTTTTTT.

The CDR3 here is CASSYGQFSANYGYTF. DNA for the CDR3: TGTGCCAGCAGTTACGGACAATTTTCAGCTAACTATGGCTACACCTTC. This sequence joins TRBV6-5 and TRBJ1-2, with a weak D call TRBD1 (5 bases). Trimming removed 2 bases at V and 0 bases at J, with 13 bases between. This CDR3 region has 16 residues. Germline V CDR1 and CDR2: MNHEY, SVGAGI.

The chain combines TRBV7-9 with TRBJ1-2; 7 nucleotides align to TRBD1. From germline, CDR1 is SEHNR and CDR2 FQNEAQ (reference sequence). J was trimmed by 8 bases and V by 2 bases; bases with no gene match: 8. The CDR3 extends over 14 amino acids. CDR3 protein: CASSLRQGSDGYTF. The DNA of the CDR3 is TGTGCCAGCAGCTTACGACAGGGATCGGACGGCTACACCTTC.

This chain uses TRBV5-1 with TRBJ2-3, with 8 bases that match TRBD2. Germline CDR1 reads SGHRS; CDR2 reads YFSETQ. The CDR3 totals 15 residues. V was pared by 2 bases and J by 2 bases, with 4 bases of the junction left unmatched. In nucleotides, the CDR3 is TGCGCCAGCAGCTTATCGGGGGGGTACACAGATACGCAGTATTTT. Its protein product is CASSLSGGYTDTQYF.

The chain is built from TRBV27 and TRBJ1-1; 9 positions agree with TRBD1. The CDR3 covers 18 residues. Germline values: CDR1 MNHEY, CDR2 SMNVEV (reference sequence). V dropped 0 bases and J dropped 1; count of bases not matched to a gene: 9. The CDR3 DNA follows: TGTGCCAGCAGTTTATCGTCGTGGGGGGGACAGGGGAACACTGAAGCTTTCTTT. Its translation: CASSLSSWGGQGNTEAFF.

The chain combines TRBV6-5 with TRBJ1-2; D gene unclear. V lost 6 bases and J lost 3, with 14 bases in between. The germline V gene has CDR1 MNHEY and CDR2 SVGAGI. The CDR3 is 14 amino acids. In DNA, the CDR3 is TGTGCCAGCAGGGAGCCGTGGGGAGACTATGGCTACACCTTC. Its translation is CASREPWGDYGYTF.

This chain links TRBV5-1 with TRBJ1-2; maybe TRBD1 (5 bases). CDR3 size: 15 residues. Germline V lookup: CDR1 SGHRS, CDR2 YFSETQ. The V gene lost 3 bases and the J gene lost 5 bases, with 17 bases spanning the gap. The CDR3 loop is CASSSGMGSRYGYTF. CDR3 sequence (DNA): TGCGCCAGCAGCTCAGGGATGGGGTCGAGGTATGGCTACACCTTC.

The J gene is TRBJ1-5, the V gene TRBV3-1 (or the pseudogene TRBV3-2); 7 bases fit TRBD1. The CDR3 extends over 16 amino acids. CDR1 and CDR2 (germline): LGHDT, YNNKEL (reference sequence). The trim removed 1 base at V and 1 base at J, leaving 4 bases unmatched. The CDR3 region has the DNA TGTGCCAGCAGCCAAGGAGACAGGGCCAGCAATCAGCCCCAGCATTTT. Its protein product is CASSQGDRASNQPQHF.

This clone appeared once. The rearrangement joins TRBV7-9 to TRBJ1-4, with D unresolved. The CDR3 is 16 residues long. Germline assignment: CDR1 SEHNR and CDR2 FQNEAQ (reference sequence). V shed 5 bases and J shed 0 bases, with 13 bases lying between them. The CDR3 loop reads CASSMGRMPTNEKLFF. Written as DNA, the CDR3 is TGTGCCAGCAGCATGGGGAGGATGCCAACTAATGAAAAACTGTTTTTT.

The rearrangement joins TRBV15 to TRBJ1-6, with D possibly TRBD1 on 5 matching bases. CDR1 LNHNV and CDR2 YYDKDF come from the germline V gene (reference sequence). V lost 3 bases and J 6 bases, leaving 9 bases between the germline ends. The CDR3 extends over 14 amino acids. The CDR3 DNA sequence: TGTGCCACCAGCAGCGGGACTGCTAATTCACCCCTCCACTTT. As protein: CATSSGTANSPLHF.

The chain is built from TRBV12-3 or TRBV12-4 and TRBJ2-7; 7 positions match TRBD2. The V gene end was trimmed by 5 bases and the J gene end by 11 bases; junction bases not matched to a gene: 6. The CDR3 spans 11 residues. As DNA, the CDR3 is TGTGCCAGCAGTCCGGGGGGAGGGGAGTACTTC. This translates into CASSPGGGEYF.

This clone appeared once. This chain joins TRBV9 and TRBJ1-2; D perhaps matches TRBD1 (5 bases). V was pared by 3 bases and J by 8 bases, with 11 bases between. The CDR3 is 12 amino acids. Germline CDR1 SGDLS, CDR2 YYNGEE. The CDR3 is CASSAAGLGYTF. CDR3 sequence (DNA): TGTGCCAGCAGCGCAGCAGGGTTGGGCTACACCTTC.

V usage is TRBV7-9 and J usage is TRBJ1-2; D may be TRBD1 (6 bases). Germline CDR1 is SEHNR and CDR2 is FQNEAQ (reference sequence). The V gene lost 5 bases and the J gene lost 5 bases, with 15 bases spanning the gap. The CDR3 sequence is 14 residues long. Written as DNA, the CDR3 is TGTGCCAGCAGCCAAGCAGGGGCGGAATATGGCTACACCTTC. Translation gives CASSQAGAEYGYTF.

V and J are TRBV15 and TRBJ2-7, with TRBD2 matching over 8 bases. Germline CDR1 is LNHNV and CDR2 is YYDKDF (reference sequence). The trim removed 1 base at V and 4 bases at J, leaving 6 bases unmatched. The CDR3 runs to 15 residues. Here the CDR3 reads CATSRGSASGYEQYF. The DNA of the CDR3 is TGTGCCACCAGCAGAGGATCGGCTAGCGGGTACGAGCAGTACTTC.

This clone was detected once. This chain joins TRBV2 and TRBJ2-3; D might be TRBD2 (6 bases). Per germline, CDR1 SNHLY and CDR2 FYNNEI. Trimming left V 0 bases short and J 0 bases short, with 13 bases between. The CDR3 totals 17 residues. The CDR3 reads CASSEALPGASTDTQYF. For the CDR3, the DNA is TGTGCCAGCAGTGAAGCGCTTCCGGGAGCTAGCACAGATACGCAGTATTTT.

The chain joins TRBV5-1 to TRBJ1-1, with 9 bases matching TRBD1. This CDR3 is built from 14 residues. Trimming at V came to 4 bases and at J to 3 bases, leaving 4 bases not matched to a gene. The germline CDR1 and CDR2 sequences are SGHRS and YFSETQ. CDR3 amino acids: CASSTRQGDTEAFF. The CDR3 DNA reads TGCGCCAGCAGCACAAGACAGGGGGACACTGAAGCTTTCTTT. Full variable domain (missing parts from reference TRBV5-1 and TRBJ1-1): KAGVTQTPRYLIKTRGQQVTLSCSPISGHRSVSWYQQTPGQGLQFLFEYFSETQRNKGNFPGRFSGRQFSNSRSEMNVSTLELGDSALYLCASSTRQGDTEAFFGQGTRLTVV.

This chain uses TRBV27 with TRBJ1-5; perhaps TRBD1 as D (5 bases). Trimming left V 8 bases short and J 2 bases short, with 19 bases between. There are 16 residues in the CDR3. Germline V gene data show CDR1 as MNHEY and CDR2 as SMNVEV (reference sequence). The CDR3 region has the DNA TGTGCCAGCGGCACTACGGGACTCGAGGGCAATCAGCCCCAGCATTTT. Its translation is CASGTTGLEGNQPQHF.

V is TRBV4-1 and J is TRBJ2-4; 11 bases are shared with TRBD2. There are 19 residues in the CDR3. Per the germline V gene, CDR1 is MGHRA and CDR2 is YSYEKL. The V and J ends lost 3 bases and 1 base, in that order; junction bases with no gene match: 11. CDR3 sequence reads: CASSQYSGGAEWAKNIQYF. In DNA, the CDR3 is TGCGCCAGCAGCCAGTATAGCGGGGGGGCGGAATGGGCCAAAAACATTCAGTACTTC.